This paragraph covers one T cell receptor (beta chain) sequence. This specimen belongs to a study of blood T cell repertoires in COVID-19. TCRdb's table, derived via immunoSEQ multiplex PCR, lists solely in-frame clones and lacks some. The sample has 130,000 to 150,000 clones, 85% seen once. The sample was peripheral blood. The TCR originated in a woman aged 40 to 50 with active or convalescent COVID-19.

CDR3 sequence: CASSSLGRGHDNEQFF. The CDR3, as DNA: TGTGCCAGCAGCTCCCTTGGCAGGGGACACGACAATGAGCAGTTCTTC. This rearrangement joins TRBV7-9 to TRBJ2-1; D possibly corresponds to TRBD1 (6 bases). CDR3 size: 16 residues. Deletions cut 4 bases from V and 5 bases from J, with 18 bases between. CDR1 and CDR2 from the germline V gene are SEHNR and FQNEAQ (reference sequence).